The 13 T cell receptor beta chains given below trace back to one sample, sequenced in a study of cytomegalovirus exposure and HLA in healthy donors. In the PCR, 60 Vbeta and 13 Jbeta primers were used. Libraries were prepared by immunoSEQ multiplex PCR; TCRdb keeps only in-frame clonotypes and omits some of them. The sample comprises 150,000 to 200,000 clones, 75% to 90% of which are singletons, and about 2% rests with the top ten. Sequencing was carried out using PBMCs. The receptor source for this set is a human donor in good health.

The gene calls are TRBV28 and TRBJ1-3, with D tentatively TRBD1 (5 bases). CDR1 is MDHEN and CDR2 is SYDVKM in the germline V gene. This CDR3 is built from 16 residues. V was clipped by 2 bases and J by 0 bases, with 11 bases between them. The chain's CDR3 is CASSLDSDNSGNTIYF. CDR3 coding DNA: TGTGCCAGCAGTTTAGACAGCGACAACTCTGGAAACACCATATATTTT.

The chain links TRBV29-1 to TRBJ2-1; 11 nucleotides match TRBD2. Trimming removed 4 bases from V and 7 bases from J; junction bases left unmatched: 12. Germline V lookup: CDR1 SQVTM, CDR2 ANQGSEA. This CDR3 is built from 16 residues. CDR3 amino acids: CSVGHVAGGTRNEQFF. CDR3 nucleotide sequence: TGCAGCGTTGGACATGTAGCGGGGGGGACTCGAAATGAGCAGTTCTTC.

The V call is TRBV4-2, the J call TRBJ2-3; TRBD2 matches at 12 bases. Germline lookup yields CDR1 LGHNA and CDR2 YNFKEQ. The CDR3 contains 15 residues. After removal of 5 bases from V and 8 bases from J, the junction contained 8 bases not matched to a gene. The CDR3 loop reads CASSSLAGGPPTQYF. The CDR3 DNA reads as TGTGCCAGCAGCTCCCTAGCGGGGGGGCCCCCTACGCAGTATTTT.

This clone was detected only a few times. The rearrangement uses TRBV6-1 and TRBJ2-2, with a possible D match to TRBD2 (5 bases). Germline CDR1 reads MNHNS; CDR2 reads SASEGT. This CDR3 has 14 amino acids. V was trimmed by 7 bases and J by 2 bases, leaving 11 bases between them. This chain's CDR3 is CASIWTSNTGELFF. The CDR3 DNA is TGTGCCAGCATATGGACTTCCAACACCGGGGAGCTGTTTTTT.

The rearrangement links TRBV27 to TRBJ2-7, with TRBD2 identical over 7 bases. Germline loops: CDR1 MNHEY, CDR2 SMNVEV (reference sequence). CDR3 length equals 14 residues. The V gene end was trimmed by 3 bases and the J gene end by 3 bases; junction bases not matched to a gene: 5. The CDR3 DNA reads TGTGCCAGCAGTTTTCAGAGCGGGGACTACGAGCAGTACTTC. Translation: CASSFQSGDYEQYF.

The genes are TRBV7-6 and TRBJ2-2, with D maybe TRBD2 (6 bases). CDR1 and CDR2 from the germline V gene are SGHVS and FNYEAQ. Trimming cost V 0 bases and J 4 bases, with 9 bases left between them. CDR3 size: 15 residues. The CDR3 sequence is CASSLAGEVTGELFF. CDR3 DNA sequence: TGTGCCAGCAGCTTAGCGGGGGAGGTCACCGGGGAGCTGTTTTTT. Complete variable domain (other parts from reference TRBV7-6 and TRBJ2-2): GAGVSQSPRYKVTKRGQDVALRCDPISGHVSLYWYRQALGQGPEFLTYFNYEAQQDKSGLPNDRFSAERPEGSISTLTIQRTEQRDSAMYRCASSLAGEVTGELFFGEGSRLTVL.

The chain combines TRBV4-3 with TRBJ2-2, with 10 bases that match TRBD2. Germline V gene data show CDR1 as LGHNA and CDR2 as YSLEER. The CDR3 covers 18 residues. The trim removed 0 bases at V and 5 bases at J, leaving 9 bases unmatched. The CDR3 coding sequence is TGCGCCAGCAGCCAAGATGGTCTAGCGGGGGTCGGTACCGGGGAGCTGTTTTTT. This sequence encodes CASSQDGLAGVGTGELFF.

This chain joins TRBV9 and TRBJ2-5; D gene ambiguous. The CDR3 sequence is 13 residues long. The germline V and J ends were trimmed by 1 base and 5 bases, with 9 bases remaining between them. The germline gives CDR1 SGDLS, CDR2 YYNGEE. The CDR3 DNA follows: TGTGCCAGCAGCGTAAGTTCGGGTGAGACCCAGTACTTC. The encoded protein is CASSVSSGETQYF.

The rearrangement joins TRBV6-5 to TRBJ2-2; D is undetermined. The CDR3 runs to 15 residues. Germline loops: CDR1 MNHEY, CDR2 SVGAGI. V gave up 0 bases and J gave up 7 bases, with 12 bases separating them. The CDR3 protein is CASSYSAIQNGELFF. The CDR3 DNA is TGTGCCAGCAGTTACTCGGCTATACAGAACGGGGAGCTGTTTTTT.

This chain connects TRBV27 to TRBJ2-5, with TRBD1 identical over 8 bases. The germline gives CDR1 MNHEY, CDR2 SMNVEV (reference sequence). This CDR3 comprises 13 residues. V was clipped by 3 bases and J by 4 bases; unmatched bases: 1. DNA of the CDR3: TGTGCCAGCAGTTTCCAGGGGGCAGAGACCCAGTACTTC. Its protein is CASSFQGAETQYF.

J is TRBJ2-7 and V is TRBV9, with TRBD2 matching 14 bases. The CDR3 length is 18 residues. V lost 3 bases, J lost 4 bases, and 12 bases stayed unmatched. Germline values: CDR1 SGDLS, CDR2 YYNGEE. CDR3 residues: CASSEGTSGGPPLYEQYF. Written as DNA, the CDR3 is TGTGCCAGCAGCGAGGGGACTAGCGGGGGCCCCCCGTTATACGAGCAGTACTTC.

The rearrangement uses TRBV27 and TRBJ2-7, with D maybe TRBD1 (6 bases). Trimming pared 0 bases from V and 4 bases from J, leaving 13 bases between. Germline V gene lookup returns CDR1 MNHEY and CDR2 SMNVEV (reference sequence). CDR3 length equals 15 residues. DNA for the CDR3: TGTGCCAGCAGTTTATCGCAGGGGACAATGTACGAGCAGTACTTC. Its protein is CASSLSQGTMYEQYF.

V gene TRBV7-9 combines with J gene TRBJ2-1; D perhaps matches TRBD1 (6 bases). Per germline, CDR1 SEHNR and CDR2 FQNEAQ (reference sequence). V was trimmed by 5 bases and J by 0 bases, leaving 17 bases between them. This CDR3 is 17 amino acids long. For the CDR3, the DNA is TGTGCCAGCAGCCCAGGGGATTGGGGGAGCTCCTACAATGAGCAGTTCTTC. Encoded protein: CASSPGDWGSSYNEQFF.